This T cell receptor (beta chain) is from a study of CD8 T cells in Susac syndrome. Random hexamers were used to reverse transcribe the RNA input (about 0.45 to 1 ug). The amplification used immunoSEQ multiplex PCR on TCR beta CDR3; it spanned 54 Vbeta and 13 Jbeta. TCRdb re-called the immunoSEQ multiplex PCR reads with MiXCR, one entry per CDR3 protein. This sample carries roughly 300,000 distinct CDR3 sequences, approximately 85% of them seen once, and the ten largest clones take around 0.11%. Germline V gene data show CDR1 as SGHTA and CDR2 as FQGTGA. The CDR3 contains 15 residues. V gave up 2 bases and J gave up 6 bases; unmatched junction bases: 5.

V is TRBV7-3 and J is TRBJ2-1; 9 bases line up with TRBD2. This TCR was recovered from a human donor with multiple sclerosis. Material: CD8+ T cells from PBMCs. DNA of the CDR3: TGTGCCAGCAGCTTAGCGGGAGGGCCTCGCAATGAGCAGTTCTTC. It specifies CASSLAGGPRNEQFF.